Listed below are T cell receptor beta chains from one sample, sequenced in a study of T cell changes during pregnancy in multiple sclerosis. TCRdb's table, derived via immunoSEQ multiplex PCR, lists solely in-frame clones and lacks some. The sample shows about 30,000 clones, approximately 94% of them seen only once. The material was CD4+ T cells from peripheral blood mononuclear cells, obtained after pregnancy. These receptor sequences come from a female donor with multiple sclerosis, enrolled in a pregnancy study. Both conserved end residues are part of each CDR3. Fields, in order: V gene, CDR3 protein.

v_call: TRBV11-2
cdr3_aa: CASSLGQDGANEQYF

v_call: TRBV18
cdr3_aa: CASSPIPGGLKVRTEAFF

v_call: TRBV6-1
cdr3_aa: CASSGTGRYGSNQPQHF

v_call: TRBV11-2
cdr3_aa: CASRPLYGPYPEAFF

v_call: TRBV12-5
cdr3_aa: CASGLFRGQGEAFF

v_call: TRBV29-1
cdr3_aa: CSVARDRGPDTQYF

v_call: TRBV5-1
cdr3_aa: CASSQWTGDHEQYF

v_call: TRBV19
cdr3_aa: CASSRSGVANTDTQYF

v_call: TRBV6-1
cdr3_aa: CASSEMTFGGVAEAFF

v_call: TRBV7-2
cdr3_aa: CASSSVGGREQFF

v_call: TRBV18
cdr3_aa: CASSPGESYEQYF

v_call: TRBV18
cdr3_aa: CASGQGVTEAFF

v_call: TRBV30
cdr3_aa: CACLRAGNEKLFF

v_call: TRBV5-1
cdr3_aa: CASSLAQGINGYTF

v_call: TRBV5-6
cdr3_aa: CASSLGAAGQLNQPQHF

v_call: TRBV19
cdr3_aa: CASSIEAGSWGYTF

v_call: TRBV7-2
cdr3_aa: CASSSGLNAYEQYF

v_call: TRBV7-9
cdr3_aa: CASSLPRGREARSEQFF

v_call: TRBV5-6
cdr3_aa: CASSLGTGYQPQHF

v_call: TRBV19
cdr3_aa: CASSIQGSGANVLTF

v_call: TRBV10-3
cdr3_aa: CAISDGLVSGRKTGELFF

v_call: TRBV30
cdr3_aa: CAWSTGPDSNQPQHF

v_call: TRBV10-3
cdr3_aa: CAISDLVEQFF

v_call: TRBV10-3
cdr3_aa: CAISDGLTTGELFF

v_call: TRBV19
cdr3_aa: CASSARSLDIQYF

v_call: TRBV28
cdr3_aa: CASSPPLGQGAHYGYTF

v_call: TRBV18
cdr3_aa: CASSPVVISPGMDNSPLHF

v_call: TRBV4-3
cdr3_aa: CASSQQLAREQYF

v_call: TRBV6-1
cdr3_aa: CASSESYNEQFF

v_call: TRBV6-1
cdr3_aa: CASSDRISTDTQYF

v_call: TRBV5-1
cdr3_aa: CASSLDGVTYEQYF

v_call: TRBV4-2
cdr3_aa: CASSQPLAGDRAQYF

v_call: TRBV5-6
cdr3_aa: CASTGDNYGYTF

v_call: TRBV18
cdr3_aa: CASSPTLGVRTDVLMNTEAFF

v_call: TRBV5-1
cdr3_aa: CASSTSGGAQETQYF

v_call: TRBV5-1
cdr3_aa: CASRTGTGPDTQYF

v_call: TRBV7-9
cdr3_aa: CASSLLSSGIGEQYF